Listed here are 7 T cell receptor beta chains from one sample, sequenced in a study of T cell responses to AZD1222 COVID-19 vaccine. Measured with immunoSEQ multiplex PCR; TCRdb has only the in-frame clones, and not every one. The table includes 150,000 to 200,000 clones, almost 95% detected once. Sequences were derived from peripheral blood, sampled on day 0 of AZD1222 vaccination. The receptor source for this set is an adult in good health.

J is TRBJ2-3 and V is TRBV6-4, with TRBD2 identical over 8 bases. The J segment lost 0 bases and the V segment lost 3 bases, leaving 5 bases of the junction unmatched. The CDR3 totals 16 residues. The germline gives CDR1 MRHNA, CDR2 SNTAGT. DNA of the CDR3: TGTGCCAGCAGTGATAAAGCGGGGGATAGCACAGATACGCAGTATTTT. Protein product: CASSDKAGDSTDTQYF.

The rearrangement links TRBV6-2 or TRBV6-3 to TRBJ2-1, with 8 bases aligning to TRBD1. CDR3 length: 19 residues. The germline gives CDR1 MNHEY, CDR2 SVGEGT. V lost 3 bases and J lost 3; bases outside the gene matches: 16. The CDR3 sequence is CASSYTGGSGLALYNEQFF. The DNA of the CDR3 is TGTGCCAGCAGTTATACAGGGGGTAGCGGCCTAGCCCTCTACAATGAGCAGTTCTTC.

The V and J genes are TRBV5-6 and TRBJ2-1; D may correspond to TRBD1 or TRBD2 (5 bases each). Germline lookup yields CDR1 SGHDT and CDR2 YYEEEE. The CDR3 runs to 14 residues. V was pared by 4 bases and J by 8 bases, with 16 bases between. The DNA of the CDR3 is TGTGCCAGCAGCCCCGGGACGGCCTTGGATGAGCAGTTCTTC. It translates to CASSPGTALDEQFF.

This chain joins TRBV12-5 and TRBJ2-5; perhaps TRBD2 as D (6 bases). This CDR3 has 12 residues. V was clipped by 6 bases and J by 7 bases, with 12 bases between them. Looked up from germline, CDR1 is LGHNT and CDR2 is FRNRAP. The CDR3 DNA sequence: TGTGCTAGTGGCCAGGACGGGGGGACCCAGTACTTC. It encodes CASGQDGGTQYF.

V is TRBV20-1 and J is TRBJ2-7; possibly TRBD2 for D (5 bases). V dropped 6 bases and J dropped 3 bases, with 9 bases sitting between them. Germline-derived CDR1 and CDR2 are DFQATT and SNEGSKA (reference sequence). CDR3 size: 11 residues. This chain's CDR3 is CSAKLVYEQYF. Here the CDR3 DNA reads TGCAGTGCGAAACTAGTCTACGAGCAGTACTTC.

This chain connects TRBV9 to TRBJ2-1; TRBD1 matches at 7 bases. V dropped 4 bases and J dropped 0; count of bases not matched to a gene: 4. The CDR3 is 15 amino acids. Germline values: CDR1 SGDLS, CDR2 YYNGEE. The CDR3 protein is CASSYGDSSYNEQFF. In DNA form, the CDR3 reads TGTGCCAGCAGCTACGGGGACAGCTCCTACAATGAGCAGTTCTTC.

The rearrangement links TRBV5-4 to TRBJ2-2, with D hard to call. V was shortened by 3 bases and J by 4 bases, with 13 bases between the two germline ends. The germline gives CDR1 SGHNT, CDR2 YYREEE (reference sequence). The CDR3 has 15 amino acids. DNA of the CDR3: TGTGCCAGCAGCTCCAGCCCGGGCCTCACCGGGGAGCTGTTTTTT. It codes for CASSSSPGLTGELFF.